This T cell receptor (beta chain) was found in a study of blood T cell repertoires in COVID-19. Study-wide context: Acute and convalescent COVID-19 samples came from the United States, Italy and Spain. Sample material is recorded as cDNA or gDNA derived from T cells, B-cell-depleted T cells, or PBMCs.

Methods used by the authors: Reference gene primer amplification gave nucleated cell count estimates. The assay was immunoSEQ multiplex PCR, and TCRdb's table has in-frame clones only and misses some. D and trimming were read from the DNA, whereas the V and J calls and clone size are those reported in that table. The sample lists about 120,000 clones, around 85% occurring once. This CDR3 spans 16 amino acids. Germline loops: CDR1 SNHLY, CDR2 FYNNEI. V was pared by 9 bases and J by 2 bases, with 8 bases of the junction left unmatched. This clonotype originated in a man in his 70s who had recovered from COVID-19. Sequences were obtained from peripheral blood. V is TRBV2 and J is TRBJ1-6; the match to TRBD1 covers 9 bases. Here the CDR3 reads CASEGRQGAYNSPLHF. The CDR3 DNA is TGTGCCAGTGAGGGGAGACAGGGGGCCTATAATTCACCCCTCCACTTT.